This TCR beta chain was captured by sequencing in a study of T-cell memory formation after mild COVID-19. At the level of the study: The study found TCR clusters largely donor specific.

V lost 5 bases to trimming and J lost 2 bases, with 12 bases between them. The CDR3 contains 14 residues. Germline-derived CDR1 and CDR2 are MNHEY and SVGEGT. Whole-study findings and limits: Mainly CM and EM harbored the contracting CD4+ clones; mainly EMRA harbored the CD8+ ones.

This clonotype was counted only a few times. Its specificity is unknown. 5'RACE with constant-segment primers built TCRalpha and TCRbeta cDNA libraries with UMIs. TCRdb called the 5' RACE reads again in MiXCR, with one record for every CDR3 protein. The sample holds about 560,000 distinct CDR3 sequences, roughly a sixth seen once. This TCR derives from an adult woman who had mild COVID-19 (a few samples of this study predate the infection). Cell type and time point are not known. Sequencing used PBMCs or a T cell subset sorted from them (not recorded which). The J gene is TRBJ1-1, the V gene TRBV6-2 or TRBV6-3; D gene uncertain. The DNA of the CDR3 is TGTGCCAGCAGTCGGACCACAACTAACACTGAAGCTTTCTTT. This encodes CASSRTTTNTEAFF.